A single sample gave rise to the 15 T cell receptor beta chains below, sequenced in a study of Ad26.COV2.S vaccination and SARS-CoV-2 variants. Here immunoSEQ multiplex PCR was the method, and the copy in TCRdb shows in-frame clones only, minus some. The sample consists of around 450,000 clones, 85% to 90% of them appearing once. Regarding treatment: 15 to 20 received Ad26.COV2.S at low or high dose, single or two shots; about five received placebo; per-sample allocation not given. The samples date from day 63 after the first vaccine or placebo injection. The sequencing used peripheral blood, collected in a trial of Ad26.COV2.S vaccine versus placebo. The receptors originated from a person between 18 and 65 years old who received the Ad26.COV2.S COVID-19 vaccine or a placebo.

The chain employs TRBV6-2 or TRBV6-3 and TRBJ2-2, with 8 positions matching TRBD1. Trimming cost V 5 bases and J 6 bases; bases outside gene matches: 2. The CDR3 loop spans 13 amino acids. Germline lookup yields CDR1 MNHEY and CDR2 SVGEGT. The CDR3 spells CASSPRGPGELFF. The CDR3 DNA sequence: TGTGCCAGCAGTCCCAGGGGGCCCGGGGAGCTGTTTTTT.

This clone was picked up one time. The chain employs TRBV7-2 and TRBJ1-2; D gene ambiguous. The V and J ends lost 5 bases and 0 bases respectively, with 13 bases between them. The CDR3 totals 15 residues. Germline V lookup: CDR1 SGHTA, CDR2 FQGNSA. CDR3 DNA sequence: TGTGCCAGCAGCCCTCGGACTGAAGCTAACTATGGCTACACCTTC. It is translated as CASSPRTEANYGYTF.

This chain connects TRBV10-3 to TRBJ2-7; D is uncertain. The V end lost 4 bases, the J end lost 3 bases, and 10 bases lay between the germline ends. The CDR3 has 13 amino acids. Germline V lookup: CDR1 ENHRY, CDR2 SYGVKD. For the CDR3, the DNA is TGTGCCATCAGTGGTGGAACTAACTACGAGCAGTACGTC. Protein product: CAISGGTNYEQYV.

In this sample, this clone turned up a few times. CDR3 coding DNA: TGTGCCAGCAGCCAAGTCCGGGACAGGACCCTTACGCAGCATTTT. It encodes CASSQVRDRTLTQHF. The chain recombines TRBV4-2 with TRBJ1-5, with 8 positions matching TRBD1. V lost 1 base to trimming and J lost 13 bases; unmatched junction nucleotides: 12. The CDR3 contains 15 residues. Germline values: CDR1 LGHNA, CDR2 YNFKEQ.

The rearrangement links TRBV6-5 to TRBJ2-5; 10 nucleotides match TRBD1. This CDR3 has 13 residues. Germline V lookup: CDR1 MNHEY, CDR2 SVGAGI. The junction had 13 bases not matched to a gene; V was cut back by 7 bases and J by 14 bases. The CDR3 loop is CASTSSYRDRGYF. DNA of the CDR3: TGTGCCAGCACGTCATCCTACCGGGACAGGGGTTACTTC.

V is TRBV5-6 and J is TRBJ1-5; TRBD1 matches 7 bases. After removal of 4 bases from V and 4 bases from J, the junction contained 8 bases not matched to a gene. CDR1 is SGHDT and CDR2 is YYEEEE in the germline V gene. The CDR3 has 15 residues. In nucleotides, the CDR3 is TGTGCCAGCAGCATATATCAGGGGGGAAATCAGCCCCAGCATTTT. Translated: CASSIYQGGNQPQHF.

This rearrangement joins TRBV28 to TRBJ2-3; D gene unclear. The CDR3 consists of 11 residues. The ends were cut back, 6 bases at V and 7 bases at J, with 8 bases in the middle. Germline lookup yields CDR1 MDHEN and CDR2 SYDVKM. The CDR3 region is CASRERHTQYF. The DNA of the CDR3 is TGTGCCAGCAGGGAGCGTCATACGCAGTATTTT.

The rearrangement uses TRBV11-3 and TRBJ1-1; D may be TRBD1 (5 bases). Trimming took 5 bases from V and 9 from J, leaving 13 bases between them. The V gene's germline CDR1 is SGHNT and CDR2 YENEEA. The CDR3 runs to 12 residues. The chain's CDR3 is CASSPHRRKAFF. In nucleotides, the CDR3 is TGTGCCAGCAGCCCGCACAGGAGGAAAGCTTTCTTT.

The CDR3 DNA sequence: TGTGCCAGCAGCTTAAGGCCAGGGGTCGACATTTCCTACAATGAGCAGTTCTTC. Residues: CASSLRPGVDISYNEQFF. V usage is TRBV7-7 and J usage is TRBJ2-1; D might be TRBD1 (6 bases). There are 18 residues in the CDR3. Germline CDR1 is SSHAT and CDR2 is FNYEAQ (reference sequence). Trimming stripped 2 bases from V and 1 base from J, with 18 bases between.

This chain connects TRBV4-2 to TRBJ1-1; maybe TRBD1 (6 bases). The CDR3 is 16 residues long. V was cut by 0 bases and J by 0 bases, with 11 bases left in between. Germline V lookup: CDR1 LGHNA, CDR2 YNFKEQ. CDR3 bases: TGTGCCAGCAGCCAAGATATAGGACAGCTGAACACTGAAGCTTTCTTT. Translating gives CASSQDIGQLNTEAFF.

This chain links TRBV5-1 with TRBJ1-3; D may be TRBD1 (6 bases). There are 17 residues in the CDR3. V lost 3 bases and J lost 1, with 17 bases in between. Germline lookup yields CDR1 SGHRS and CDR2 YFSETQ. The CDR3: CASSSYPETGSGNTIYF. Here the CDR3 DNA reads TGCGCCAGCAGCTCCTACCCTGAAACAGGGTCTGGAAACACCATATATTTT.

A note on this clone: In the same sample, other DNA sequences code for this CDR3. V usage is TRBV18 and J usage is TRBJ2-5; D gene uncertain. CDR1 is KGHSH and CDR2 is LQKENI in the germline V gene. This CDR3 is built from 13 residues. V was clipped by 3 bases and J by 1 base, with 6 bases between them. CDR3 in DNA: TGTGCCAGCTCACCCCGGGCCCAAGAGACCCAGTACTTC. This codes for CASSPRAQETQYF.

V is TRBV5-1 and J is TRBJ1-5; perhaps TRBD1 as D (6 bases). This CDR3 has 17 amino acids. V lost 2 bases and J lost 3, with 18 bases in between. From germline, CDR1 is SGHRS and CDR2 YFSETQ. CDR3 residues: CASSFYNKGGPNQPQHF. The CDR3 DNA follows: TGCGCCAGCAGCTTCTATAACAAGGGGGGTCCCAATCAGCCCCAGCATTTT.

The CDR3 DNA is TGTGCCTGGGGGGGTAAAAACCTCTACGAGCAGTACGTC. This codes for CAWGGKNLYEQYV. The V gene is TRBV30, the J gene TRBJ2-7; the D gene could be TRBD1 or TRBD2 (5 bases each). The ends were cut back, 5 bases at V and 3 bases at J, with 14 bases in the middle. This CDR3 has 13 amino acids. The V gene's germline CDR1 is GTSNPN and CDR2 SVGIG (reference sequence).

The chain combines TRBV5-1 with TRBJ2-6; 8 nucleotides align to TRBD1. V was pared by 4 bases and J by 3 bases, with 6 bases of the junction left unmatched. CDR1 and CDR2 (germline): SGHRS, YFSETQ. There are 16 residues in the CDR3. CDR3 DNA sequence: TGCGCCAGCAGCCCTATGACAGGGGTTGGGGCCAACGTCCTGACTTTC. Its protein product is CASSPMTGVGANVLTF.